The 2 T cell receptor beta chains below all came from one sample that was sequenced in a study of glioma-infiltrating T cells (dated by TCRdb to 2016 to 2017). Reads for this sample came from an Illumina MiSeq. The iRepertoire nested amplicon-rescue multiplex PCR (arm-PCR) platform was used to amplify TCR alpha and beta CDR3 regions from RNA. Using fastp at Q25 and MiXCR, TCRdb reprocessed the public reads and kept productive beta chains. Entries that share a CDR3 protein sequence are merged under the most common genes and DNA. The sample table contains some 190,000 distinct CDR3 sequences; only one count was recorded for about 31% of them. The ten largest clones capture around 20% of the sample. The specimen was glioma tissue, nonneoplastic brain tissue, or PBMCs (not recorded which). The receptors stem from a human donor with low-grade glioma or glioblastoma, undergoing nonglioma brain surgery, or in good health (not recorded which).

This clonotype showed up just a few times. The V gene is TRBV2, the J gene TRBJ2-2; D may be TRBD2 (5 bases). The CDR3 runs to 14 residues. V dropped 11 bases and J dropped 5 bases, with 18 bases sitting between them. The V gene's germline CDR1 is SNHLY and CDR2 FYNNEI. CDR3 residues: CAPRRKGDTGELFF. The CDR3, as DNA: TGTGCCCCGAGGAGAAAGGGAGATACCGGGGAGCTGTTTTTT.

This clonotype was recorded at least ten times. The rearrangement links TRBV28 to TRBJ1-5, with D possibly matching TRBD1 (6 bases). V was trimmed by 6 bases and J by 8 bases, leaving 14 bases between them. This CDR3 is built from 13 residues. Germline assignment: CDR1 MDHEN and CDR2 SYDVKM. This CDR3 reads CASRINQGKPQHF. The DNA of the CDR3 is TGTGCCAGCAGGATAAACCAGGGGAAGCCCCAGCATTTT.